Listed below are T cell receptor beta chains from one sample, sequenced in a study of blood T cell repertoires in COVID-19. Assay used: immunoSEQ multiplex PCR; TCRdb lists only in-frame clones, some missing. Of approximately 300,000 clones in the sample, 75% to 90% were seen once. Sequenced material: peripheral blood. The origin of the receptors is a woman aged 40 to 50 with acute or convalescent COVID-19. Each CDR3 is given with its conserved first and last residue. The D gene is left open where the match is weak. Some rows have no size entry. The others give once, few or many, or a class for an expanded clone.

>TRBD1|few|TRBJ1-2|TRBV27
TGTGCCAGCAGTTTATCGACAGGGGGAACCTCCTACTATGGCTACACCTTC
CASSLSTGGTSYYGYTF
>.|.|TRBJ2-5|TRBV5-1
TGCGCCAGCAGCTGGCGGGGCAACCCCCAAGAGACCCAGTACTTC
CASSWRGNPQETQYF
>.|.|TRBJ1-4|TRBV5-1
TGCGCCAGCAGCCCCCTCGGGACTACAGGCGGTCTTAATGAAAAACTGTTTTTT
CASSPLGTTGGLNEKLFF
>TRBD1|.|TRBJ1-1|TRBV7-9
TGTGCCAGCAGCACCCCCGACAGGGGGTCTTTCGAAGCTTTCTTT
CASSTPDRGSFEAFF
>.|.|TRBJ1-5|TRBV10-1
TGCGCCAGCAGTGATGGGCAGGGAAGCAATCAGCCCCAGCATTTT
CASSDGQGSNQPQHF
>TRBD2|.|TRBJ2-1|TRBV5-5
TGTGCCAGCACCGGAACGCGGGGGGGCCTCTCCTACAATGAGCAGTTCTTC
CASTGTRGGLSYNEQFF
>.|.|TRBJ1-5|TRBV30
TGTGCCTGGAGTGTACGGGGAAGGATTAGCAATCAGCCCCAGCATTTT
CAWSVRGRISNQPQHF
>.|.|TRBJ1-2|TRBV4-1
TGCGCCAGCAGCCAAGTCAGTTCGACAGTCGGCTACACCTTC
CASSQVSSTVGYTF
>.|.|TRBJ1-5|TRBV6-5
TGTGCCAGCAAGTATAGGTTCCAGGATGGGCAGCCCCAGCATTTT
CASKYRFQDGQPQHF
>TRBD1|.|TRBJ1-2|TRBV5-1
TGCGCCAGCAGCCGAAGGACAGGTGAGGGGTATGGCTACACCTTC
CASSRRTGEGYGYTF
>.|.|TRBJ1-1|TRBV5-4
TGTGCCAGCAGCTTGGCCTGGAGAGGAACTGAAGCTTTCTTT
CASSLAWRGTEAFF
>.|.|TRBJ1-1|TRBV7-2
TGTGCCAGCAGCTTTTATACAGGGCTGAACACTGAAGCTTTCTTT
CASSFYTGLNTEAFF
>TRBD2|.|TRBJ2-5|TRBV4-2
TGTGCCAGCAGCCAATATCTGCCTAGCGGGGGGGTTCAAGAGACCCAGTACTTC
CASSQYLPSGGVQETQYF
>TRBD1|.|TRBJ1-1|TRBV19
TGTGCCAGCCGGGACAGGGGAAAAGCTTTCTTT
CASRDRGKAFF
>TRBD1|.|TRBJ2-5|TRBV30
TGTGCCTGGAGTACCTGGGACAGGTCAGAGACCCAGTACTTC
CAWSTWDRSETQYF
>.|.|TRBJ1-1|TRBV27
TGTGCCAGCAGTTTAATGTTATCAGCGGGGCCCCGAACTGAAGCTTTCTTT
CASSLMLSAGPRTEAFF
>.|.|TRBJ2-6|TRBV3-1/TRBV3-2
TGTGCCAGCAGCCAAGACTTCGGCAGGGGCCTCTCTGGGGCCAACGTCCTGACTTTC
CASSQDFGRGLSGANVLTF
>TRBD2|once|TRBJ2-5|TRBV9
TGTGCCAGCAGCGCTCGAACCGGGACTAGCGGGGGGAGAGAGACCCAGTACTTC
CASSARTGTSGGRETQYF
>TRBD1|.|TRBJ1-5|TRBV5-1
TGCGCCAGCAGCCCGACAGGGGTCAATCAGCCCCAGCATTTT
CASSPTGVNQPQHF
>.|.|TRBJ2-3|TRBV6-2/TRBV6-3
TGTGCCAGCAGCACGTTCGGAGGCACAGATACGCAGTATTTT
CASSTFGGTDTQYF
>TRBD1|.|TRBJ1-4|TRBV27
TGTGCCAGCAGTATGAGGAACAGGGGGTGGAATGAAAAACTGTTTTTT
CASSMRNRGWNEKLFF
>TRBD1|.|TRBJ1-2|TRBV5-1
TGCGCCAGCAGCGAACCGGGACAGGGAGATGGCTACACCTTC
CASSEPGQGDGYTF
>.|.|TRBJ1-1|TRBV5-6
TGTGCCAGCAGCTTGAAGGACGGGGGGAACACTGAAGCTTTCTTT
CASSLKDGGNTEAFF
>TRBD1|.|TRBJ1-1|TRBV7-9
TGTGCCAGCAGCTTAACCGGACAGGGGGCGGCTTTCTTT
CASSLTGQGAAFF
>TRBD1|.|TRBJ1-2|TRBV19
TGTGCCAGTAGGAACAGGGGGGGTTATGGCTACACCTTC
CASRNRGGYGYTF
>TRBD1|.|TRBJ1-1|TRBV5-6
TGTGCCAGCAGCTTGTCGTCAGGGGGTATTGAAGCTTTCTTT
CASSLSSGGIEAFF
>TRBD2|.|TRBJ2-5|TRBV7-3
TGTGCCAGCAGCCGAGCGGGGTCGGATCAAGAGACCCAGTACTTC
CASSRAGSDQETQYF